A single sample gave rise to the 18 T cell receptor beta chains below, sequenced in a study of blood T cell repertoires in COVID-19. Data came from immunoSEQ multiplex PCR; TCRdb stores just in-frame clones and leaves some out. The sample lists approximately 310,000 clones; 75% to 90% were seen once. The specimen sequenced was PBMCs or T cells enriched from blood (not recorded which). These receptors were collected from a woman aged 25 to 39 who had been exposed to COVID-19.

The V and J genes are TRBV2 and TRBJ2-5, with 12 bases identical to TRBD2. The germline V gene encodes CDR1 SNHLY and CDR2 FYNNEI. The CDR3 extends over 14 amino acids. After removal of 3 bases from V and 6 bases from J, the junction contained 2 bases not matched to a gene. The CDR3 loop reads CASSERTSGKTQYF. Here the CDR3 DNA reads TGTGCCAGCAGTGAGAGGACTAGCGGGAAGACCCAGTACTTC. Full variable domain (remainder filled in from reference TRBV2 and TRBJ2-5): EPEVTQTPSHQVTQMGQEVILRCVPISNHLYFYWYRQILGQKVEFLVSFYNNEISEKSEIFDDQFSVERPDGSNFTLKIRSTKLEDSAMYFCASSERTSGKTQYFGPGTRLLVL.

The CDR3 bases are TGTGCCAGCAGGGACACAGGGAACACCATATATTTT. It codes for CASRDTGNTIYF. The chain carries TRBV27 and TRBJ1-3, with D possibly being TRBD1 (6 bases). Trimming left V 6 bases short and J 7 bases short, with 10 bases between. This CDR3 contains 12 residues. Germline assignment: CDR1 MNHEY and CDR2 SMNVEV (reference sequence).

CDR3 nucleotides: TGTGCCAGCAGTTACCCATCTCTGGGGGCTACGCTCCTCAGCCCCCGGAGGGGCTACACCTTC. Residues: CASSYPSLGATLLSPRRGYTF. The chain employs TRBV6-2 or TRBV6-3 and TRBJ1-2; perhaps TRBD1 as D (6 bases). The CDR3 runs 21 residues. V lost 2 bases, J lost 8 bases, and 36 bases lay in between. The germline CDR1 and CDR2 sequences are MNHEY and SVGEGT.

The CDR3 DNA reads as TGTGCCAGCAGCGTCAGCCGCGGGGGCTACAATGAGCAGTTCTTC. Translated, it gives CASSVSRGGYNEQFF. The J gene is TRBJ2-1, the V gene TRBV7-3, with 7 positions matching TRBD2. The CDR3 runs to 15 residues. Germline V CDR1 and CDR2: SGHTA, FQGTGA. V was clipped by 5 bases and J by 3 bases; unmatched bases: 7.

The chain has TRBV5-1 and TRBJ2-1; 12 positions agree with TRBD2. This CDR3 is built from 21 residues. Trimming took 1 base from V and 0 from J; bases not matched to a gene: 14. Germline-derived CDR1 and CDR2 are SGHRS and YFSETQ. The CDR3 DNA reads TGCGCCAGCAGCTTGAAGAATACGAGACTAGCGGGGGAGAGCTCCTACAATGAGCAGTTCTTC. Protein: CASSLKNTRLAGESSYNEQFF.

This clone has only a few counts. The chain carries TRBV5-5 and TRBJ2-7; D unclear. The CDR3 totals 13 residues. The V gene's germline CDR1 is SGHKS and CDR2 YYEKEE (reference sequence). With 2 bases removed from V and 5 bases from J, the gap between germline ends came to 11 bases. CDR3 in amino acids: CASSFLEIHEQYF. The DNA for the CDR3 is TGTGCCAGCAGCTTTCTAGAGATCCACGAGCAGTACTTC.

This chain connects TRBV30 to TRBJ2-7; D gene unclear. In germline, CDR1 is GTSNPN, CDR2 SVGIG (reference sequence). V shed 0 bases and J shed 0 bases, with 9 bases lying between them. This CDR3 contains 14 residues. Here the CDR3 DNA reads TGTGCCTGGAGTGTAGGCGGCACCTCCTACGAGCAGTACTTC. Amino acids: CAWSVGGTSYEQYF.

This clone has just a few counts. CDR3 in amino acids: CSVGQAGNQPQHF. CDR3 nucleotides: TGCAGCGTTGGACAGGCGGGCAATCAGCCCCAGCATTTT. The V call is TRBV29-1, the J call TRBJ1-5; a weak D match, TRBD1 (6 bases). This CDR3 contains 13 residues. Germline V gene sequence: CDR1 SQVTM, CDR2 ANQGSEA. Trimming took 4 bases from V and 2 from J, leaving 9 bases between them. Supplemented by reference TRBV29-1 and TRBJ1-5, the full variable domain reads SAVISQKPSRDICQRGTSLTIQCQVDSQVTMMFWYRQQPGQSLTLIATANQGSEATYESGFVIDKFPISRPNLTFSTLTVSNMSPEDSSIYLCSVGQAGNQPQHFGDGTRLSIL.

This clone was seen once. The chain carries TRBV7-9 and TRBJ1-4, with D possibly being TRBD1 (5 bases). The CDR3 spans 18 residues. The V end was cut by 1 base, the J end by 0 bases, with 15 bases between. Germline V lookup: CDR1 SEHNR, CDR2 FQNEAQ (reference sequence). CDR3 sequence reads: CASSLGTWVTATNEKLFF. DNA for the CDR3: TGTGCCAGCAGCTTAGGGACATGGGTCACAGCAACTAATGAAAAACTGTTTTTT. The full variable domain, in which reference TRBV7-9 and TRBJ1-4 provide the parts outside the CDR3, is DTGVSQNPRHKITKRGQNVTFRCDPISEHNRLYWYRQTLGQGPEFLTYFQNEAQLEKSRLLSDRFSAERPKGSFSTLEIQRTEQGDSAMYLCASSLGTWVTATNEKLFFGSGTQLSVL.

The chain has TRBV24-1 and TRBJ1-4; TRBD1 aligns across 8 bases. There are 18 residues in the CDR3. The trim removed 3 bases at V and 0 bases at J, leaving 8 bases unmatched. Germline CDR1 is KGHDR and CDR2 is SFDVKD. The CDR3 loop is CATSDPGTGGTTNEKLFF. CDR3 DNA sequence: TGTGCCACCAGTGATCCCGGGACAGGCGGTACAACTAATGAAAAACTGTTTTTT.

V is TRBV18 and J is TRBJ2-7; TRBD1 matches at 8 bases. This CDR3 is built from 16 residues. The ends lost 3 bases at V and 3 bases at J; junction bases unmatched: 10. CDR1 and CDR2 (germline): KGHSH, LQKENI. The CDR3 nucleotides are TGTGCCAGCTCACCCCCGACAGGGGATAAGAGCTACGAGCAGTACTTC. This sequence encodes CASSPPTGDKSYEQYF.

This chain links TRBV15 with TRBJ2-7; D unresolved. Germline CDR1 LNHNV, CDR2 YYDKDF (reference sequence). V was pared by 0 bases and J by 5 bases, with 14 bases between. CDR3 size: 15 residues. In nucleotides, the CDR3 is TGTGCCACCAGCAGAGATTTTGACATCGCAAACGAGCAGTACTTC. This codes for CATSRDFDIANEQYF.

This chain connects TRBV4-2 to TRBJ2-1; TRBD2 matches 10 bases. This CDR3 spans 16 amino acids. In germline, CDR1 is LGHNA, CDR2 YNFKEQ. The J segment lost 3 bases and the V segment lost 0 bases, leaving 2 bases of the junction unmatched. For the CDR3, the DNA is TGTGCCAGCAGCCAAGAACTAGCGGGGCTCTACAATGAGCAGTTCTTC. Its protein is CASSQELAGLYNEQFF.

The rearrangement links TRBV24-1 to TRBJ2-3, with 8 bases lining up with TRBD1. The CDR3 loop spans 16 amino acids. The V segment lost 3 bases and the J segment 3 bases; nucleotides outside the gene matches: 7. Germline CDR1 reads KGHDR; CDR2 reads SFDVKD. This chain's CDR3 is CATSDGAGGLTDTQYF. CDR3 sequence (DNA): TGTGCCACCAGTGATGGAGCAGGGGGCTTAACAGATACGCAGTATTTT.

The chain is built from TRBV19 and TRBJ2-1; 8 bases fit TRBD1. The CDR3 length is 15 residues. Germline CDR1 LNHDA, CDR2 SQIVND (reference sequence). J lost 4 bases, V lost 5 bases, and 7 bases had no gene match. This CDR3 is CASSPGTGGYNEQFF. CDR3 DNA sequence: TGTGCCAGTAGTCCTGGGACAGGAGGTTACAATGAGCAGTTCTTC.

V and J are TRBV5-1 and TRBJ1-1; D gene uncertain. Germline V gene sequence: CDR1 SGHRS, CDR2 YFSETQ. CDR3 size: 13 residues. V shed 4 bases and J shed 0 bases, with 7 bases lying between them. The CDR3 nucleotides are TGCGCCAGCAGCATAGGAGTGAACACTGAAGCTTTCTTT. This translates into CASSIGVNTEAFF. The variable domain in full, completed from reference TRBV5-1 and TRBJ1-1, reads KAGVTQTPRYLIKTRGQQVTLSCSPISGHRSVSWYQQTPGQGLQFLFEYFSETQRNKGNFPGRFSGRQFSNSRSEMNVSTLELGDSALYLCASSIGVNTEAFFGQGTRLTVV.

V usage is TRBV4-3 and J usage is TRBJ1-3; a possible D gene is TRBD1 (5 bases). The V end lost 4 bases, the J end lost 0 bases, and 16 bases lay between the germline ends. Germline V gene sequence: CDR1 LGHNA, CDR2 YSLEER. CDR3 length: 17 residues. The CDR3: CASSPLTGRDSGNTIYF. The DNA of the CDR3 is TGCGCCAGCAGCCCACTAACGGGCAGGGACTCTGGAAACACCATATATTTT.

In its sample, this clone was seen a few times. The same CDR3 also results from other DNA sequences found in this sample. DNA of the CDR3: TGTGCCACCAGTGATCTCGAGACCCAGTACTTC. It codes for CATSDLETQYF. This rearrangement joins TRBV24-1 to TRBJ2-5, with D unresolved. Germline V gene data show CDR1 as KGHDR and CDR2 as SFDVKD. The V end lost 3 bases, the J end lost 5 bases, and 3 bases lay between the germline ends. The CDR3 totals 11 residues.